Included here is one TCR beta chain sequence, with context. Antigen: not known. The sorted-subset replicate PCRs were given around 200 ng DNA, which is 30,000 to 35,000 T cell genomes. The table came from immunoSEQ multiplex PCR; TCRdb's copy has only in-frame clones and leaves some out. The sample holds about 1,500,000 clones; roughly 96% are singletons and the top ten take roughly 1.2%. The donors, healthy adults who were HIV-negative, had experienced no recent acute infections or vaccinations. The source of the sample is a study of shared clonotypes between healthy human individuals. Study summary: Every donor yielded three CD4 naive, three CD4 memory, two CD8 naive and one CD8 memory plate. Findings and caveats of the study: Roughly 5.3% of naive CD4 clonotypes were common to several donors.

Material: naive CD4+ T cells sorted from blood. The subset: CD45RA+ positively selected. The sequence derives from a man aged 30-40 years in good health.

This CDR3 is CASSGGGVRDTQYF. The CDR3 DNA is TGCGCCAGCAGCGGAGGTGGGGTCAGGGATACGCAGTATTTT. The chain joins TRBV5-1 to TRBJ2-3, with TRBD2 as a possible D gene (5 bases). Germline-derived CDR1 and CDR2 are SGHRS and YFSETQ. CDR3 size: 14 residues. The V end lost 4 bases, the J end lost 6 bases, and 15 bases lay between the germline ends.